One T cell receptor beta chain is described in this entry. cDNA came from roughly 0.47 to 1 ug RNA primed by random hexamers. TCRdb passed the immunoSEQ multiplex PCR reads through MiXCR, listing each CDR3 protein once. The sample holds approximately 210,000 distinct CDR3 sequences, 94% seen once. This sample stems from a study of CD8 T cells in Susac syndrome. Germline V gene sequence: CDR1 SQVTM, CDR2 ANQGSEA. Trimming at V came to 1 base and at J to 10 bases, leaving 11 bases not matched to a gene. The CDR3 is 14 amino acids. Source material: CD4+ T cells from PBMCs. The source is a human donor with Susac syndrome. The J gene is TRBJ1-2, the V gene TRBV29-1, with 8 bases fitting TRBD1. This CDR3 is CSVEVQRTGKDYTF. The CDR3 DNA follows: TGCAGCGTTGAAGTCCAGAGGACAGGGAAGGACTACACCTTC.